This T cell receptor beta chain is from a study of OX40 agonist ivuxolimab in advanced cancers. TCRdb keeps only in-frame clones here, not all; method: immunoSEQ multiplex PCR. Among more than 50,000 clones, about 79% were seen once, and the ten largest hold 2.4%. The germline V and J ends were trimmed by 0 bases and 0 bases, with 10 bases remaining between them. CDR1 is MGHRA and CDR2 is YSYEKL in the germline V gene. The CDR3 has 16 amino acids. The TCR sequence derives from an adult with an advanced solid tumor such as melanoma, head and neck, liver or kidney cancer. The chain uses TRBV4-1 and TRBJ2-3; no clear D gene. The sequences come from CD4+ or CD8+ T cells sorted from blood, collected in a trial of the OX40 agonist ivuxolimab. The DNA for the CDR3 is TGCGCCAGCAGCCAAGATGACCAGGCTAGCACAGATACGCAGTATTTT. This encodes CASSQDDQASTDTQYF.